This is a list of T cell receptor beta chains from one sample in a study of neurological immune-mediated disorders. Each CDR3 protein is one row after TCRdb ran MiXCR on the 5' RACE reads. The sample yields about 38,000 distinct CDR3 sequences, around 7.2% seen once. Sequenced: CD4+ T cells from blood. These receptors were collected from a man aged 45-65 years in good health. Both conserved end residues are part of each CDR3. The order of the fields is J gene, D gene, V gene, clone size, CDR3 DNA, CDR3 protein. A D gene is named only where the DNA matches it firmly. Some rows mark clone size as missing; the rest say once, few, many or name a class of expanded clone.

j_call: TRBJ1-6
d_call: -
v_call: TRBV5-1
clone_size: many
cdr3_nt: TGCGCCAGCAGCGCCGATCTGAACTCCTATAATTCACCCCTCCACTTT
cdr3_aa: CASSADLNSYNSPLHF

j_call: TRBJ2-1
d_call: -
v_call: TRBV13
clone_size: many
cdr3_nt: TGTGCCAGCACCCTTAGCGGAGTCCTCTACAATGAGCAGTTCTTC
cdr3_aa: CASTLSGVLYNEQFF

j_call: TRBJ2-2
d_call: -
v_call: TRBV7-9
clone_size: many
cdr3_nt: TGTGCCAGCACCTTCACCGGGGAGCTGTTTTTT
cdr3_aa: CASTFTGELFF

j_call: TRBJ2-7
d_call: -
v_call: TRBV12-3/TRBV12-4
clone_size: -
cdr3_nt: TGTGCCAGCAGTTTTAGTCTTCGTGGCGGGACCTACGAGCAGTACTTC
cdr3_aa: CASSFSLRGGTYEQYF

j_call: TRBJ2-3
d_call: TRBD2
v_call: TRBV20-1
clone_size: many
cdr3_nt: TGCAGTGCCTCCATTCCGGGAGGGAGCACAGATACGCAGTATTTT
cdr3_aa: CSASIPGGSTDTQYF

j_call: TRBJ1-4
d_call: TRBD1
v_call: TRBV6-5
clone_size: many
cdr3_nt: TGTGCCAGCAGAACCGACAGGGGGCTGAGTGAAAAACTGTTTTTT
cdr3_aa: CASRTDRGLSEKLFF

j_call: TRBJ1-5
d_call: TRBD1
v_call: TRBV7-2
clone_size: many
cdr3_nt: TGTGCCAGCAGCTTGACGGGACAGGGCGGCAATCAGCCCCAGCATTTT
cdr3_aa: CASSLTGQGGNQPQHF

j_call: TRBJ2-1
d_call: -
v_call: TRBV13
clone_size: few
cdr3_nt: TGTGCCAGCAGCTCCGCCCGGGACGCCGATGGGCAGTTCTTC
cdr3_aa: CASSSARDADGQFF

j_call: TRBJ2-3
d_call: -
v_call: TRBV15
clone_size: many
cdr3_nt: TGTGCCACCAGCTCAGGAGGGCAGGGGGCAGATACGCAGTATTTT
cdr3_aa: CATSSGGQGADTQYF

j_call: TRBJ2-1
d_call: TRBD1
v_call: TRBV5-6
clone_size: many
cdr3_nt: TGTGCCAGCAGCTACACAGGGGGCTCCTACAATGAGCAGTTCTTC
cdr3_aa: CASSYTGGSYNEQFF

j_call: TRBJ1-1
d_call: -
v_call: TRBV5-6
clone_size: many
cdr3_nt: TGTGCCAGCAGCTTAAATCAGGGTGAAGCTTTCTTT
cdr3_aa: CASSLNQGEAFF

j_call: TRBJ2-6
d_call: -
v_call: TRBV7-2
clone_size: many
cdr3_nt: TGTGCCAGCAGCGCCTTTTTGGCTCGTCTCAGCGGAGTCCTGACTTTC
cdr3_aa: CASSAFLARLSGVLTF

j_call: TRBJ2-5
d_call: TRBD1
v_call: TRBV5-1
clone_size: -
cdr3_nt: TGCGCCAGCACTCTGACAGGGCAAGAGACCCAGTACTTC
cdr3_aa: CASTLTGQETQYF

j_call: TRBJ2-2
d_call: -
v_call: TRBV3-1
clone_size: many
cdr3_nt: TGTGCCAGCAGCCAGGGCAGGGGAGGTACCGGGGAGCTGTTTTTT
cdr3_aa: CASSQGRGGTGELFF

j_call: TRBJ1-5
d_call: -
v_call: TRBV15
clone_size: -
cdr3_nt: TGTGCCACCAGCAGAGATCTAGGCCTGATCACAGCGCATGTGCCCCAGCATTTT
cdr3_aa: CATSRDLGLITAHVPQHF

j_call: TRBJ1-1
d_call: -
v_call: TRBV3-1
clone_size: many
cdr3_nt: TGTGCCAGCAGCCAAGCTGGTGGGGGGGGGGGCACTGAAGCTTTCTTT
cdr3_aa: CASSQAGGGGGTEAFF

j_call: TRBJ2-3
d_call: TRBD2
v_call: TRBV7-2
clone_size: many
cdr3_nt: TGTGCCGCCGGACTAGCGGGAGATACGCAGTATTTT
cdr3_aa: CAAGLAGDTQYF

j_call: TRBJ2-5
d_call: -
v_call: TRBV20-1
clone_size: many
cdr3_nt: TGCAGTGCTAGATTCGCAGGGGCAGAGACCCAGTACTTC
cdr3_aa: CSARFAGAETQYF

j_call: TRBJ2-3
d_call: TRBD2
v_call: TRBV20-1
clone_size: many
cdr3_nt: TGCAGTGCTAGCCTGGGCAGCGGCGGGGGGGCGCAGTATTTT
cdr3_aa: CSASLGSGGGAQYF

j_call: TRBJ1-5
d_call: -
v_call: TRBV19
clone_size: -
cdr3_nt: TGTGCCAGTAGTATAGACGGGACTAATAGCAATCAGCCCCAGCATTTT
cdr3_aa: CASSIDGTNSNQPQHF

j_call: TRBJ2-7
d_call: TRBD2
v_call: TRBV28
clone_size: many
cdr3_nt: TGTGCCAGCACCACACTAGCGGCGAGCTCCTACGAGCAGTACTTC
cdr3_aa: CASTTLAASSYEQYF

j_call: TRBJ1-3
d_call: -
v_call: TRBV7-2
clone_size: many
cdr3_nt: TGTGCCAGTCGGGGGCAGGGCCTAAACTCTGGAAACACCATATATTTT
cdr3_aa: CASRGQGLNSGNTIYF

j_call: TRBJ1-5
d_call: -
v_call: TRBV28
clone_size: many
cdr3_nt: TGTGCCAGCAGTGTACAAGGGAGGGGCAATCAGCCCCAGCATTTT
cdr3_aa: CASSVQGRGNQPQHF

j_call: TRBJ2-1
d_call: -
v_call: TRBV20-1
clone_size: many
cdr3_nt: TGCAGCATTAGAGGCCCTCACTACACCGATGAGCAGTTCTTC
cdr3_aa: CSIRGPHYTDEQFF

j_call: TRBJ2-5
d_call: -
v_call: TRBV29-1
clone_size: many
cdr3_nt: TGCAGCGTTGAACGGTCGGAATTTCCAGAGACCCAGTACTTC
cdr3_aa: CSVERSEFPETQYF

j_call: TRBJ2-5
d_call: -
v_call: TRBV28
clone_size: many
cdr3_nt: TGTGCCAGCAGTTTGGTGTCCCCAGAGACCCAGTACTTC
cdr3_aa: CASSLVSPETQYF